This TCR beta chain was documented in a study of T cells in women clearing cervical HPV infection. Assay: immunoSEQ multiplex PCR; the TCRdb copy retains only in-frame clones and omits some. Its table lists approximately 30,000 clones. The CDR3 is 14 amino acids. Germline V lookup: CDR1 SGHRS, CDR2 YFSETQ. Trimming took 1 base from V and 0 from J, leaving 7 bases between them. Study results and caveats: Cases and controls were distinguished at AUC about 0.8 by richness and V genes.

Notes on this clone: Its antigen is unidentified. Read data end 3 residues before the CDR3 end; the end is taken from the germline J gene.

V gene TRBV5-1 combines with J gene TRBJ2-5; no definite D call. This TCR came from a woman between 18 and 70 years old with a cervical HPV16 infection that either progressed to CIN3+ or cleared (not recorded which). Specimen: blood buffy coat. The CDR3 is CASSLRQDQETQYF. Incomplete CDR3 DNA: TGCGCCAGCAGCTTGCGACAAGACCAAGAGACC.